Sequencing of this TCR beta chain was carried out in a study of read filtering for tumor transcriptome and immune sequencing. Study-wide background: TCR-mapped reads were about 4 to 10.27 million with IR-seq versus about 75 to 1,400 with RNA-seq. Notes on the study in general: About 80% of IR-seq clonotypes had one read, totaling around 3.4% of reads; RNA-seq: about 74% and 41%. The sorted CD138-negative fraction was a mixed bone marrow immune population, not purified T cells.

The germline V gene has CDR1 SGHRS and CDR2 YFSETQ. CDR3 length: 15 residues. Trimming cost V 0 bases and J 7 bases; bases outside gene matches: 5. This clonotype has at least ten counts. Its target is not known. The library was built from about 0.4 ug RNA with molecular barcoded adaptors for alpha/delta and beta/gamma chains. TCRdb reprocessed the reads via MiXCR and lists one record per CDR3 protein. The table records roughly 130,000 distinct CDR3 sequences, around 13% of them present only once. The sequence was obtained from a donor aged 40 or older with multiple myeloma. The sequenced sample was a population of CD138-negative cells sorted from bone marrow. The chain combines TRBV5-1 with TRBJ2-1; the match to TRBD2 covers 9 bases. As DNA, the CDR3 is TGCGCCAGCAGCTTGGCCGGGACTAGCATGAATGAGCAGTTCTTC. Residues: CASSLAGTSMNEQFF.